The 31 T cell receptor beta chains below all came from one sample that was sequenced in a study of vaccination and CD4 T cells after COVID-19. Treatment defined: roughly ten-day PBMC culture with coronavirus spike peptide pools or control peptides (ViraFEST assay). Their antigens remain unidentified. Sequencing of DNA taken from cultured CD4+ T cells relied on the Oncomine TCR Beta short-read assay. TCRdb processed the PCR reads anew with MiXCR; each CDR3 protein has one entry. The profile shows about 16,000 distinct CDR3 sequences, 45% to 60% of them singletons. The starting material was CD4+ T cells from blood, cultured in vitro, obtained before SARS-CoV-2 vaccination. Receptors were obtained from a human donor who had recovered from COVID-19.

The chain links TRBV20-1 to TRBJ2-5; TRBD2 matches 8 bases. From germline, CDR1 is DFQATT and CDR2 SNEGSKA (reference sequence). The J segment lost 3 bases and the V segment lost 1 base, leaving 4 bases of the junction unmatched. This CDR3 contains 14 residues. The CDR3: CSARGDSGKETQYF. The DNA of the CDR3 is TGCAGTGCTAGAGGGGATAGCGGGAAAGAGACCCAGTACTTC.

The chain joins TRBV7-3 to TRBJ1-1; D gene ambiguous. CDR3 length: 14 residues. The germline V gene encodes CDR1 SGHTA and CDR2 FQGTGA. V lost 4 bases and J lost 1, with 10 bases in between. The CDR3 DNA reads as TGTGCCAGCAGCTCAGTCGGATCGAACACTGAAGCTTTCTTT. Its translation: CASSSVGSNTEAFF.

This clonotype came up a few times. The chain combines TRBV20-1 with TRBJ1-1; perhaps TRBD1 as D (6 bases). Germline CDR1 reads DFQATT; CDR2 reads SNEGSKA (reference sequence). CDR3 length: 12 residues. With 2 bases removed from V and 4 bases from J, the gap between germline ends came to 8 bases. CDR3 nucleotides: TGCAGTGCTAGAAAGGGGGTCACTGAAGCTTTCTTT. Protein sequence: CSARKGVTEAFF.

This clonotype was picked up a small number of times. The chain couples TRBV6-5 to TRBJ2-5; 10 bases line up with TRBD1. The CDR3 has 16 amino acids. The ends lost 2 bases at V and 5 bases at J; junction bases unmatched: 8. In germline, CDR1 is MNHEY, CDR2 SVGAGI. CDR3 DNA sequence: TGTGCCAGCAGTTACGGCGGACAGGGGGTAGGCGAGACCCAGTACTTC. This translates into CASSYGGQGVGETQYF.

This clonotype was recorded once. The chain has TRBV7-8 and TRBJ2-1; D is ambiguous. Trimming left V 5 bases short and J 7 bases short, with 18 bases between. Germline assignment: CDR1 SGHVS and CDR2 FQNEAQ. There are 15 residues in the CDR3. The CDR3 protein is CASSRVIGGENEQFF. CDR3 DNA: TGTGCCAGCAGCCGGGTTATAGGTGGAGAGAATGAGCAGTTCTTC.

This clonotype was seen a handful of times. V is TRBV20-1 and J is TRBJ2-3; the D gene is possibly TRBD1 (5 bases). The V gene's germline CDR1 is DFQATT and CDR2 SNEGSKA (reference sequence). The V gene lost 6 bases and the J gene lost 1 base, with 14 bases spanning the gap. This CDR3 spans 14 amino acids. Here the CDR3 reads CSAPQGGRTDTQYF. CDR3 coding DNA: TGCAGTGCCCCCCAGGGCGGTCGCACAGATACGCAGTATTTT.

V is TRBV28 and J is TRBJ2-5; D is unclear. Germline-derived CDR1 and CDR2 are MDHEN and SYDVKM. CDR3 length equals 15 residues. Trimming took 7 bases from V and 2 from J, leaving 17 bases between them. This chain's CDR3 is CASTPGFHKQETQYF. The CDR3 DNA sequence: TGTGCCAGCACGCCTGGGTTCCACAAACAAGAGACCCAGTACTTC.

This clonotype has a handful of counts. DNA of the CDR3: TGCAGCGTTGACTATGGACAGGGTTTCACTGAAGCTTTCTTT. Translating it yields CSVDYGQGFTEAFF. This chain uses TRBV29-1 with TRBJ1-1, with 8 nucleotides matching TRBD1. V gave up 3 bases and J gave up 4 bases; unmatched junction bases: 7. The length of the CDR3 is 14 residues. Germline V gene data show CDR1 as SQVTM and CDR2 as ANQGSEA.

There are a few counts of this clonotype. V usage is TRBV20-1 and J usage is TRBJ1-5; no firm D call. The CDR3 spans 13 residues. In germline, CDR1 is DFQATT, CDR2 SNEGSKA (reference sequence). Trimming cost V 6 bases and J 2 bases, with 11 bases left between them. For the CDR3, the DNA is TGCAGTGCGCGGAGGGTGGGCAATCAGCCCCAGCATTTT. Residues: CSARRVGNQPQHF.

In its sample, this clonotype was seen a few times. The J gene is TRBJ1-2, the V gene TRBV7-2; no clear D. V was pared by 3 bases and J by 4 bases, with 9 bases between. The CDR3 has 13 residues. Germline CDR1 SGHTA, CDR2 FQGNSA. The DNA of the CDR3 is TGTGCCAGCAGCTTCCACAGACTCTATGGCTACACCTTC. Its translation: CASSFHRLYGYTF.

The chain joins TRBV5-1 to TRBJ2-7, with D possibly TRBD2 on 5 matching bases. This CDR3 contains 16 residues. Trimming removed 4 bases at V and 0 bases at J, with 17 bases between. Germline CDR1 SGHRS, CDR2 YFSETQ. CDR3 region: CASSPRSGGSSYEQYF. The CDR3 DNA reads TGCGCCAGCAGCCCCAGGAGCGGAGGAAGCTCCTACGAGCAGTACTTC.

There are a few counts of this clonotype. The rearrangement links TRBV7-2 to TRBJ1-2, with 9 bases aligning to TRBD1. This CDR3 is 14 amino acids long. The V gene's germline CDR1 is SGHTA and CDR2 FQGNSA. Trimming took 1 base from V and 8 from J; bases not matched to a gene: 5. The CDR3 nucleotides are TGTGCCAGCAGCTTAGTACAGGGGGCAGGAGGCTACACCTTC. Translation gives CASSLVQGAGGYTF.

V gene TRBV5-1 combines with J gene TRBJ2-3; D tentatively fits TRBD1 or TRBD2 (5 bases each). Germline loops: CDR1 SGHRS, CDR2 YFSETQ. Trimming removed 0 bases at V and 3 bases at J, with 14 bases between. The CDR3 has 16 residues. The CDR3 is CASSLVGSRETDTQYF. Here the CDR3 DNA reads TGCGCCAGCAGCTTGGTAGGTTCCAGGGAGACAGATACGCAGTATTTT.

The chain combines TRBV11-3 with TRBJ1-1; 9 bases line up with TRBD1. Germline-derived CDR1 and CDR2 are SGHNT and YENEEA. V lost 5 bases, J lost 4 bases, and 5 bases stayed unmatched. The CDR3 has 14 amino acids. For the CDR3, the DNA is TGTGCCAGCAGCCCCGGACAGGGGAGCACTGAAGCTTTCTTT. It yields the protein CASSPGQGSTEAFF.

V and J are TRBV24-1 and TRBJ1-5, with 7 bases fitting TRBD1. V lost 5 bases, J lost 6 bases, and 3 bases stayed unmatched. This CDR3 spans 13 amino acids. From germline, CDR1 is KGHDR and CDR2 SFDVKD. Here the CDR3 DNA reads TGTGCCACCAGTGGGAGACAGGGTCAGCCCCAGCATTTT. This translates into CATSGRQGQPQHF.

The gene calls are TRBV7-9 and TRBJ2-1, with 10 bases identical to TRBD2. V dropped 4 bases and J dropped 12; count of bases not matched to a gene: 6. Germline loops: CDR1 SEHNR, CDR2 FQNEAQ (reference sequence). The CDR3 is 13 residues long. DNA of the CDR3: TGTGCCAGCAGCTGGACTAGCGGACCTGTGCAGTTCTTC. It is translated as CASSWTSGPVQFF.

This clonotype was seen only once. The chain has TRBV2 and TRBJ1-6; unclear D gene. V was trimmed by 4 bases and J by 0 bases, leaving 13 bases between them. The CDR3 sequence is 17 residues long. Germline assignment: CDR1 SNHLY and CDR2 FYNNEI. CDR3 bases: TGTGCCAGCAGTGTCCGAAGCTGGTACTCCTATAATTCACCCCTCCACTTT. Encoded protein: CASSVRSWYSYNSPLHF.

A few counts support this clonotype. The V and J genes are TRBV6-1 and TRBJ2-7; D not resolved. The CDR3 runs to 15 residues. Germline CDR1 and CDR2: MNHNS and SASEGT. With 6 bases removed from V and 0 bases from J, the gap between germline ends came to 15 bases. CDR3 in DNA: TGTGCCAGCAGGAAGGACCCGACGGGCTCCTACGAGCAGTACTTC. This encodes CASRKDPTGSYEQYF.

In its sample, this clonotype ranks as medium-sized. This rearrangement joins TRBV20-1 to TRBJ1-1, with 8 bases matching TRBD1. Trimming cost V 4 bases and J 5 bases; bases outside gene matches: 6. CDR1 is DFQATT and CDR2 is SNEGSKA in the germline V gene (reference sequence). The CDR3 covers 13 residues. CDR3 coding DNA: TGCAGTGCTATTTCCGGGACAGGAACTGAAGCTTTCTTT. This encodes CSAISGTGTEAFF.

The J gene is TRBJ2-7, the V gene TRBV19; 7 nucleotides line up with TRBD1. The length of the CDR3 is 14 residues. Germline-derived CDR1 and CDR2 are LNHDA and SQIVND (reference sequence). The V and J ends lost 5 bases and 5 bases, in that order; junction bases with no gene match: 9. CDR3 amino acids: CASSVGQVTDEQYF. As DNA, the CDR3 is TGTGCCAGTAGTGTTGGACAGGTCACCGACGAGCAGTACTTC.

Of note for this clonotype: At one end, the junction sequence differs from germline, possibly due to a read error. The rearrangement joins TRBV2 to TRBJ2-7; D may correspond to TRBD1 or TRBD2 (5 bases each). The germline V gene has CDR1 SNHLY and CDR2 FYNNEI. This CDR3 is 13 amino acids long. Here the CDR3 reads CTSTTGPLAGQYF. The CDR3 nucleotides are TGTACCAGCACCACGGGGCCCTTGGCCGGGCAGTACTTC.

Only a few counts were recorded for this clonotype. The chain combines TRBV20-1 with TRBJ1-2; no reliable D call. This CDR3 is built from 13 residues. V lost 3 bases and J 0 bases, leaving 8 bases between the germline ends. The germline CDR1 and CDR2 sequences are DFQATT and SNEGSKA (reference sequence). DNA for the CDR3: TGCAGTGCTAGCCAGGAAGCTAACTATGGCTACACCTTC. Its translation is CSASQEANYGYTF.

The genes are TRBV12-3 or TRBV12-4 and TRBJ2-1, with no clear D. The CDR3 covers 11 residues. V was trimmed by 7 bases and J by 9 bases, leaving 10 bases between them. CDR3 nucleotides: TGTGCCAGCACCCAAAGGCTTGAGCAGTTCTTC. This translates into CASTQRLEQFF.

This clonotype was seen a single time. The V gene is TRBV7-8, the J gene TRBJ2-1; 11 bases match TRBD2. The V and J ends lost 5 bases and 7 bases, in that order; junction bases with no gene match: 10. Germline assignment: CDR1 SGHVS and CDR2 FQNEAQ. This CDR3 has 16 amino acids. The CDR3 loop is CASSQFSSGRRNEQFF. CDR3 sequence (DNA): TGTGCCAGCAGCCAATTTTCTAGCGGGAGGCGGAATGAGCAGTTCTTC. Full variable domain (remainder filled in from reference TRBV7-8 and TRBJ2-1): GAGVSQSPRYKVAKRGQDVALRCDPISGHVSLFWYQQALGQGPEFLTYFQNEAQLDKSGLPSDRFFAERPEGSVSTLKIQRTQQEDSAVYLCASSQFSSGRRNEQFFGPGTRLTVL.

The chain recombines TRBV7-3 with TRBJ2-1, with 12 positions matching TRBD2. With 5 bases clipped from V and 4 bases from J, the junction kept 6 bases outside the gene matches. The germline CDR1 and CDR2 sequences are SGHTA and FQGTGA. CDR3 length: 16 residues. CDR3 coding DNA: TGTGCCAGCAGCCCCCATGGGACTAGCGGGTACAATGAGCAGTTCTTC. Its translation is CASSPHGTSGYNEQFF.

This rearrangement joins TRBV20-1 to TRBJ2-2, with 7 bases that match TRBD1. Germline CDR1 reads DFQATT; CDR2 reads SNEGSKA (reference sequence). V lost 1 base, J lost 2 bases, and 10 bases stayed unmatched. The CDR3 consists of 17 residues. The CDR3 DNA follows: TGCAGTGCTAGAGGGGTAGGGGGCAAGGCTAACACCGGGGAGCTGTTTTTT. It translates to CSARGVGGKANTGELFF.

The CDR3 reads CASSLEEETQYF. The CDR3 nucleotides are TGTGCCAGCAGCTTGGAAGAAGAGACCCAGTACTTC. The V gene is TRBV7-9, the J gene TRBJ2-5, with unresolved D. Trimming took 3 bases from V and 3 from J, leaving 5 bases between them. Per the germline V gene, CDR1 is SEHNR and CDR2 is FQNEAQ (reference sequence). The CDR3 totals 12 residues.

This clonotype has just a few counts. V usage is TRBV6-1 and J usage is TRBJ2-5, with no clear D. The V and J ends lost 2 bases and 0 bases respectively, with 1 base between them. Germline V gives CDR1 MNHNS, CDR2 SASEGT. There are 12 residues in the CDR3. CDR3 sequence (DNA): TGTGCCAGCAGTGAAAACCAAGAGACCCAGTACTTC. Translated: CASSENQETQYF.

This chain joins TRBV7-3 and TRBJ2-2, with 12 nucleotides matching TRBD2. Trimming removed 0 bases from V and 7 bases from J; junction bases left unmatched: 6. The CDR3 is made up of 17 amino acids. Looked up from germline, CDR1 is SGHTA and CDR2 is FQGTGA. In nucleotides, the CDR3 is TGTGCCAGCAGCTTAACGAGGCTAGCGGGAGGGATCGGGGAGCTGTTTTTT. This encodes CASSLTRLAGGIGELFF.

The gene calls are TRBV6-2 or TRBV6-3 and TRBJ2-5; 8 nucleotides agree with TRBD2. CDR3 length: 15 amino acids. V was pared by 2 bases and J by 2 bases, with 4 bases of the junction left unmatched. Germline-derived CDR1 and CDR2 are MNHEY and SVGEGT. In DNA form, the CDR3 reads TGTGCCAGCAGTTACCGCGGGGGGCCACAAGAGACCCAGTACTTC. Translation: CASSYRGGPQETQYF.

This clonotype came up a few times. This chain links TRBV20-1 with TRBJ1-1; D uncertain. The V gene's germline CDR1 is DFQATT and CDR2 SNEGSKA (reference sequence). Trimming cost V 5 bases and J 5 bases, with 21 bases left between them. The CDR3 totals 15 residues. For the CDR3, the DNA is TGCAGTGCTTCCCCCTCCGGAGCCTTCGGGACTGAAGCTTTCTTT. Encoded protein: CSASPSGAFGTEAFF.